This TCR beta chain comes out of a study of CD8+ T cells in alopecia areata. As for the study in general: Using the percentage of affected scalp area, treated patients' severity was scored.

The CDR3 is 13 amino acids. The V gene's germline CDR1 is LNHDA and CDR2 SQIVND (reference sequence). With 8 bases removed from V and 1 base from J, the gap between germline ends came to 11 bases. Only a few counts were recorded for this clone. As to treatment: oral pan-JAK inhibitor, 5-10 mg twice daily. Following RNA extraction, reverse transcription yielded cDNA that acted as the sequencing template. Clones were read by immunoSEQ multiplex PCR, and TCRdb kept only the in-frame ones, dropping some. Seen here are roughly 280,000 clones, 60% observed once, and the top ten hold around 0.92%. The chain carries TRBV19 and TRBJ2-5; maybe TRBD2 (6 bases). The origin of this receptor is a human donor with alopecia areata. Source: CD4+ T cells sorted from blood, taken between weeks 51 and 52, from a patient treated with tofacitinib. The CDR3 is CASAGSSQETQYF. In DNA form, the CDR3 reads TGTGCCAGTGCCGGGAGCAGCCAAGAGACCCAGTACTTC.